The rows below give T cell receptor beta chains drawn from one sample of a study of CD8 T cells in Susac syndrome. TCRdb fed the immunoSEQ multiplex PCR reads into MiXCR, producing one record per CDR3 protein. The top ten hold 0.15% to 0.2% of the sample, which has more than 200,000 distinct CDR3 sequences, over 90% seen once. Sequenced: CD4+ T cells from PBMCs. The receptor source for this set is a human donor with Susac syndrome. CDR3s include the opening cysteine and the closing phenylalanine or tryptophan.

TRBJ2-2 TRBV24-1 CATSGSDRGLNIGELFF
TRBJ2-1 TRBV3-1 CASSQGPRLAGVNEQFF
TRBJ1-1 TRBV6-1 CASSERGILEAFF
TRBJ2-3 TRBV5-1 CASSLVGRGADTQYF
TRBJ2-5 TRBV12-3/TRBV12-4 CASSVREMETQYF
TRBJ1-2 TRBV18 CASQGQGADYTF
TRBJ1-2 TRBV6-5 CASSYSALLGTYGYTF
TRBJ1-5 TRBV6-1 CASRIQSNQPQHF
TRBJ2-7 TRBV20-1 CSAPNTGGRYEQYF
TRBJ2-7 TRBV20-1 CSASGRRGGYEQYF
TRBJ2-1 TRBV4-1 CASSQELAGQQFF
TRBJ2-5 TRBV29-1 CSVGRGGQETQYF
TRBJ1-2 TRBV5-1 CASSLDPGRSDGYTF
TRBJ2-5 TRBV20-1 CSASRGVQTQYF
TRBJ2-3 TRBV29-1 CSFPLRRTSTDTQYF
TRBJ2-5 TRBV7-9 CAGYTGAETQYF
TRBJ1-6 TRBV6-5 CASRNDRGDSPLHF
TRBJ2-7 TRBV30 CAWSFSGGPSSYEQYF
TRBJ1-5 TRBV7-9 CASSFGRQGASSNQPQHF
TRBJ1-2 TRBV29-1 CSVSQGSNYGYTF
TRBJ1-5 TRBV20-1 CSARDVRQGDNQPQHF
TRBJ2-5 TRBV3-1 CASSQAGAGLSETQYF
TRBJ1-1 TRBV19 CASSTIFNTEAFF
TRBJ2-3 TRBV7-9 CASSPFGRESTDTQYF
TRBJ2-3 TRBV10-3 CAIRPAGEDTDTQYF
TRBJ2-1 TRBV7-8 CASSSRRDNEQFF
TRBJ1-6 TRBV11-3 CASSLDDNSPLHF
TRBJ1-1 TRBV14 CASSQAGGNTEAFF
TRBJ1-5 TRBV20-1 CSARADYSNQPQHF
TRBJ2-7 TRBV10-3 CAISPGYEQYF
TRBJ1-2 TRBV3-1 CASSQEEGWRTALGYTF
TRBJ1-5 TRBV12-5 CASGLATGDGQPQHF
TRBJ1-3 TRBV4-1 CASSQPLGQSLSGNTIYF
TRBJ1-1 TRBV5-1 CASSFLDGKTEAFF
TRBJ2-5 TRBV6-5 CASRPTRRSETQYF
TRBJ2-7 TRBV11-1 CASSPLGLDAYEQYF
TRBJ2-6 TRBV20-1 CSASPRGVSGANVLTF
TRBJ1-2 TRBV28 CASSYALPGTGGYGYTF
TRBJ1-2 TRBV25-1 CASSESGQLYGYTF
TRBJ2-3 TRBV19 CASTVGLAGGPGTDTQYF
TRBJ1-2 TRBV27 CASSPRGHLGINYGYTF
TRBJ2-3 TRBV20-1 CSATPPSGGPDTQYF
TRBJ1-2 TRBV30 CACGTGDGYTF
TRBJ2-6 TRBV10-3 CAISESGDPSSGANVLTF
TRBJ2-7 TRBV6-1 CASSVTTASHEQYF